Listed below are T cell receptor beta chains from one sample, sequenced in a study of blood T cell repertoires in COVID-19. The data were produced by immunoSEQ multiplex PCR, yet TCRdb's version contains in-frame clones alone and is incomplete. The sample lists about 84,000 clones, 65% to 85% occurring once. The sample comprised peripheral blood. These receptors were taken from a man older than 75 with active or convalescent COVID-19. Each CDR3 is given with its conserved first and last residue. Rows give clone size only sometimes, using once, few, many, or a class for an expanded clone.

j_call	v_call	clone_size	cdr3_aa
TRBJ1-3	TRBV5-1	-	CASSQGQLGNTIYF
TRBJ1-4	TRBV28	-	CASSNSLGGKLFF
TRBJ1-1	TRBV12-3/TRBV12-4	-	CASSLGGGTEAFF
TRBJ1-1	TRBV7-7	-	CASSLSRSTEAFF
TRBJ1-2	TRBV13	-	CASSLIGATVFYGYTF
TRBJ2-1	TRBV9	-	CASSDTLSYNEQFF
TRBJ1-1	TRBV27	-	CASKDSINTEAFF
TRBJ2-1	TRBV30	-	CAWSPAGPQFF
TRBJ1-1	TRBV5-6	-	CASSSGTGAGTEAFF
TRBJ2-5	TRBV7-2	-	CASRRSTGLAGFQETQYF
TRBJ2-7	TRBV7-9	-	CASEELTGRYEQYF
TRBJ2-1	TRBV5-4	-	CASSLAQGYDNEQFF
TRBJ1-2	TRBV5-6	-	CASSIEGSYGYTF
TRBJ2-5	TRBV5-1	-	CASSLTGGTETQYF
TRBJ2-3	TRBV4-1	-	CASSPRTGGFSDTQYF
TRBJ2-7	TRBV27	once	CASSRDRGSNEQYF
TRBJ1-2	TRBV6-5	-	CASSYDGTGIGYTF
TRBJ1-5	TRBV15	-	CATSSQGGQPQHF
TRBJ2-1	TRBV11-3	-	CASSLGRLANNEQFF
TRBJ2-7	TRBV7-2	-	CASSLGRGEQYF
TRBJ1-4	TRBV7-8	once	CASSPPTESNEKLFF
TRBJ1-3	TRBV4-1	-	CASSQGSTTSGNTIYF
TRBJ1-5	TRBV18	once	CASSSGTRDQPQHF
TRBJ2-7	TRBV27	-	CASSPHYTGTSNHEQYF
TRBJ1-5	TRBV14	-	CASSQAPQFVQPQHF
TRBJ1-1	TRBV3-1/TRBV3-2	-	CASSQAGTPNTEAFF
TRBJ1-6	TRBV2	-	CASTRDRVNSPLHF
TRBJ2-7	TRBV12-3/TRBV12-4	-	CASSRVSYEQYF
TRBJ2-3	TRBV6-5	-	CASSYGVTGDTQYF
TRBJ2-1	TRBV30	-	CAWNSVAGAYNEQFF
TRBJ2-5	TRBV7-2	-	CASSPYRGETQYF
TRBJ2-3	TRBV4-2	-	CASSQPIPLGGTNTDTQYF
TRBJ1-1	TRBV6-5	-	CASSRDRGNTEAFF
TRBJ1-2	TRBV19	-	CASAKQGDYGYTF
TRBJ1-1	TRBV2	-	CASTWAGPGSPNTEAFF
TRBJ2-5	TRBV3-1/TRBV3-2	-	CASRGGSETQYF
TRBJ2-7	TRBV7-9	-	CASSLAYSTPGQSSYEQYF
TRBJ2-5	TRBV28	-	CASSGGGGVKETQYF
TRBJ1-5	TRBV9	-	CASSVGTGNQPQHF
TRBJ2-3	TRBV15	-	CATSRDTSGHTDTQYF
TRBJ1-6	TRBV7-8	once	CASSLPQDRFSHSPLHF
TRBJ2-7	TRBV4-2	-	CASSQEENTGKGRNEQYF
TRBJ2-5	TRBV3-1/TRBV3-2	-	CASSWRTSGLYQETQYF